The rows below give T cell receptor beta chains drawn from one sample of a study of OX40 agonist ivuxolimab in advanced cancers. Measured with immunoSEQ multiplex PCR; TCRdb has only the in-frame clones, and not every one. The data show some 87,000 clones, with 94% seen just once and approximately 9.9% held by the top ten. Sample: CD4+ or CD8+ T cells sorted from blood, taken in a trial of the OX40 agonist ivuxolimab. The source is an adult with an advanced solid tumor such as melanoma, head and neck, liver or kidney cancer. CDR3s include the opening cysteine and the closing phenylalanine or tryptophan.

>TRBV11-1|TRBJ2-2
CASSSLSGELFF
>TRBV27|TRBJ1-5
CASSLSQGQPQHF
>TRBV27|TRBJ2-3
CASSPNTGGDTQYF
>TRBV7-9|TRBJ2-1
CASSTWTSGWTFF
>TRBV5-5|TRBJ2-7
CASSPSRSSYEQYF
>TRBV27|TRBJ2-1
CASSSGTSGYNEQFF
>TRBV13|TRBJ1-2
CASSPGMTGGPNYGYTF
>TRBV2|TRBJ1-5
CASSEARLVLPQHF
>TRBV27|TRBJ2-1
CASSLSSGDSYNEQFF
>TRBV28|.
CASSRPRGLMAYEQYF
>TRBV7-3|TRBJ2-1
CASSLGPGLADYNEQFF